This entry concerns a single T cell receptor beta chain. Antigen unknown. Use of 60 Vbeta and 13 Jbeta primers characterized the PCR. The assay was immunoSEQ multiplex PCR, and TCRdb's table has in-frame clones only and misses some. In all, the sample yields 100,000 or so clones. This record belongs to a study of cytomegalovirus exposure and HLA in healthy donors. The V end lost 7 bases, the J end lost 11 bases, and 17 bases lay between the germline ends. The CDR3 consists of 12 residues. The germline gives CDR1 MDHEN, CDR2 SYDVKM. Study results and caveats: Accounts indicate the classifier identified cytomegalovirus status with strong specificity and sensitivity. Researchers had no immune exposure information except CMV serostatus available.

Material for sequencing was PBMCs. The sequence came from a woman between 25 and 40 years old in good health and CMV-seronegative. The chain links TRBV28 to TRBJ1-2, with D perhaps matching TRBD1 (6 bases). DNA for the CDR3: TGTGCCAGCACATCTACAGGGACCTTGTACACCTTC. Its protein is CASTSTGTLYTF.